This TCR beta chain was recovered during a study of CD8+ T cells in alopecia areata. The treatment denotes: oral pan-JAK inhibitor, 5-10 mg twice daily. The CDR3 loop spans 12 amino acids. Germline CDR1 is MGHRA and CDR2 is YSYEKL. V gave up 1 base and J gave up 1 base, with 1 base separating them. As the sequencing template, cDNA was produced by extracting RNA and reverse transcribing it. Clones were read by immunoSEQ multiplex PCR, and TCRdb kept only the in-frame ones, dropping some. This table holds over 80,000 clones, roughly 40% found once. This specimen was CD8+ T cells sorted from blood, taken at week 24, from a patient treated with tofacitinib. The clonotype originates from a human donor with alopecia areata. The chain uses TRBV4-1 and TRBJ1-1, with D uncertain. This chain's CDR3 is CASSQGNTEAFF. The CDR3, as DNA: TGCGCCAGCAGCCAAGGGAACACTGAAGCTTTCTTT.